The next 8 T cell receptor beta chains were all read from a single sample in a study of blood T cell repertoires in COVID-19. Using immunoSEQ multiplex PCR, the repertoire was profiled, and TCRdb retains in-frame clones only, with some absent. The sample includes around 270,000 clones, about 90% seen only once; the top ten take 3.1%. The sequenced material came from PBMCs or T cells enriched from blood (not recorded which). The receptors originated from a woman between 35 and 50 years old who had been exposed to COVID-19.

This chain connects TRBV19 to TRBJ1-5; 9 nucleotides align to TRBD1. J was trimmed by 1 base and V by 7 bases; bases with no gene match: 8. The CDR3 runs to 16 residues. The germline V gene encodes CDR1 LNHDA and CDR2 SQIVND (reference sequence). The CDR3 sequence: CASTPGQGLSNQPQHF. DNA for the CDR3: TGTGCCAGTACCCCGGGACAGGGTTTGAGCAATCAGCCCCAGCATTTT.

The chain has TRBV14 and TRBJ2-3; no reliable D call. Germline V gene sequence: CDR1 SGHDN, CDR2 FVKESK. V lost 2 bases, J lost 7 bases, and 7 bases lay in between. The CDR3 spans 12 residues. The CDR3 DNA is TGTGCCAGCAGCCAATTGAGGCATACGCAGTATTTT. This translates into CASSQLRHTQYF.

The genes are TRBV19 and TRBJ2-3; D possibly corresponds to TRBD2 (5 bases). In germline, CDR1 is LNHDA, CDR2 SQIVND (reference sequence). The CDR3 runs to 16 residues. V lost 4 bases, J lost 0 bases, and 14 bases lay in between. The DNA of the CDR3 is TGTGCCAGTAGTACTCAAGCGGAGGCTAGCACAGATACGCAGTATTTT. The encoded protein is CASSTQAEASTDTQYF.

The chain uses TRBV4-3 and TRBJ1-3; D unclear. The ends were cut back, 2 bases at V and 4 bases at J, with 18 bases in the middle. The CDR3 covers 17 residues. Germline lookup yields CDR1 LGHNA and CDR2 YSLEER. CDR3 amino acids: CASSQIVPVASGNTIYF. The CDR3 bases are TGCGCCAGCAGCCAAATAGTCCCGGTAGCCTCGGGAAACACCATATATTTT.

The rearrangement joins TRBV5-8 to TRBJ1-5, with D maybe TRBD1 (6 bases). Trimming removed 0 bases from V and 4 bases from J, with 17 bases in between. The CDR3 totals 17 residues. Germline V CDR1 and CDR2: SGHTS, YDEGEE. The CDR3 nucleotides are TGTGCCAGCAGCTTGGAGGGCACAGGGAGGGGGAATCAGCCCCAGCATTTT. It yields the protein CASSLEGTGRGNQPQHF.

This chain links TRBV27 with TRBJ2-3; D may be TRBD1 (6 bases). Trimming took off 2 bases at V and 3 bases at J, with 18 bases between the two ends. The CDR3 sequence is 17 residues long. The germline V gene encodes CDR1 MNHEY and CDR2 SMNVEV (reference sequence). This CDR3 reads CASSLMAAKGGTDTQYF. CDR3 nucleotide sequence: TGTGCCAGCAGTTTAATGGCGGCGAAAGGGGGAACAGATACGCAGTATTTT.

The chain employs TRBV7-3 and TRBJ1-4, with 7 bases lining up with TRBD1. The CDR3 covers 14 residues. Germline-derived CDR1 and CDR2 are SGHTA and FQGTGA. The J segment lost 7 bases and the V segment lost 5 bases, leaving 7 bases of the junction unmatched. The CDR3 region has the DNA TGTGCCAGCAGCCCCCTGACAGGGACTGAAAAACTGTTTTTT. Translation: CASSPLTGTEKLFF.

The genes are TRBV10-3 and TRBJ1-5, with TRBD1 matching 10 bases. V lost 6 bases and J lost 3; bases outside the gene matches: 2. Looked up from germline, CDR1 is ENHRY and CDR2 is SYGVKD. This CDR3 region has 14 residues. The CDR3 DNA is TGTGCCATCAGCGGGACAGGGGACAATCAGCCCCAGCATTTT. Protein sequence: CAISGTGDNQPQHF.